This section outlines one T cell receptor beta chain sequence together with its context. Its specificity is unknown. There are 15 residues in the CDR3. Germline V gives CDR1 SGHNT, CDR2 YENEEA. The V and J ends lost 2 bases and 0 bases respectively, with 5 bases between them. The PCR had 60 Vbeta and 13 Jbeta primers. Profiled with immunoSEQ multiplex PCR; TCRdb holds only in-frame clones, not every one. The table lists some 100,000 clones, about four fifths of them singletons. These data originate in a study of cytomegalovirus exposure and HLA in healthy donors. General study results and limits: Indistinguishability led to the exclusion of some V segments, TRBV6-2 and TRBV6-3 included. Donors were assumed by presence/absence analyses to have roughly uniform sequencing depth.

Donors were nominally healthy when sampled, though unrecorded immune exposures were likely. The specimen sequenced was PBMCs. J is TRBJ2-6 and V is TRBV11-3; the D is unclear. The sequence was collected from a male donor in good health and CMV-seropositive. The CDR3 DNA reads as TGTGCCAGCAGCTTACCGAGCTCTGGGGCCAACGTCCTGACTTTC. This sequence encodes CASSLPSSGANVLTF.